The 19 T cell receptor beta chains presented below share a single source sample, sequenced in a study of T cells after yellow fever vaccination. MiXCR, run by TCRdb on the 5' RACE reads, gives a single entry per CDR3 protein. The sample holds some 340,000 distinct CDR3 sequences; about 10% are singletons and the top ten take under 4%. The material sequenced was CD4+ T cells sorted from PBMCs, taken 45 days after the yellow fever booster vaccination. The receptors were sampled from a man between 18 and 35 years old who received the YFV17D yellow fever vaccine.

There are a few counts of this clonotype. The gene calls are TRBV6-5 and TRBJ2-3; D not resolved. V lost 0 bases and J 0 bases, leaving 13 bases between the germline ends. Germline assignment: CDR1 MNHEY and CDR2 SVGAGI. This CDR3 comprises 17 residues. The CDR3: CASSYSIWRSSTDTQYF. CDR3 bases: TGTGCCAGCAGTTACTCTATCTGGCGGTCTAGCACAGATACGCAGTATTTT.

The genes are TRBV10-1 and TRBJ2-2, with D tentatively TRBD1 or TRBD2 (5 bases each). This CDR3 is 13 amino acids long. CDR1 is WNHNN and CDR2 is SYGVQD in the germline V gene (reference sequence). Deletions cut 6 bases from V and 12 bases from J, with 17 bases between. CDR3 residues: CASRDTWGSKLFF. CDR3 DNA sequence: TGCGCCAGCAGAGACACGTGGGGGTCCAAGCTGTTTTTT.

The chain carries TRBV19 and TRBJ2-5, with 12 bases identical to TRBD2. The germline gives CDR1 LNHDA, CDR2 SQIVND (reference sequence). This CDR3 spans 16 amino acids. The trim removed 3 bases at V and 1 base at J, leaving 3 bases unmatched. CDR3 bases: TGTGCCAGTAGTATTGGGACTAGCGGGCCCCAAGAGACCCAGTACTTC. Protein: CASSIGTSGPQETQYF.

The V and J genes are TRBV7-8 and TRBJ1-5; 7 bases align to TRBD1. The V and J ends lost 8 bases and 2 bases, in that order; junction bases with no gene match: 6. Germline loops: CDR1 SGHVS, CDR2 FQNEAQ. This CDR3 region has 14 residues. Written as DNA, the CDR3 is TGTGCCAGCGAAATTGGACAGGGCAATCAGCCCCAGCATTTT. It specifies CASEIGQGNQPQHF.

V usage is TRBV12-3 or TRBV12-4 and J usage is TRBJ1-3; D call uncertain. V gave up 9 bases and J gave up 0 bases, with 9 bases separating them. The CDR3 is 13 residues long. This CDR3 reads CASRIISGNTIYF. The DNA for the CDR3 is TGTGCCAGTCGTATTATCTCTGGAAACACCATATATTTT.

The chain recombines TRBV2 with TRBJ2-3, with D possibly TRBD1 on 5 matching bases. V lost 6 bases and J 2 bases, leaving 18 bases between the germline ends. The CDR3 runs to 16 residues. CDR1 is SNHLY and CDR2 is FYNNEI in the germline V gene. The CDR3 loop is CASSERGDRTTDTQYF. The CDR3 region has the DNA TGTGCCAGCAGCGAGAGAGGAGACAGAACCACAGATACGCAGTATTTT. The entire variable domain, with the rest obtained from reference TRBV2 and TRBJ2-3, is as follows: EPEVTQTPSHQVTQMGQEVILRCVPISNHLYFYWYRQILGQKVEFLVSFYNNEISEKSEIFDDQFSVERPDGSNFTLKIRSTKLEDSAMYFCASSERGDRTTDTQYFGPGTRLTVL.

The table lists this clonotype with a few counts. The gene calls are TRBV18 and TRBJ2-3; 8 nucleotides match TRBD1. Per the germline V gene, CDR1 is KGHSH and CDR2 is LQKENI. The CDR3 length is 14 residues. V was pared by 4 bases and J by 5 bases, with 5 bases of the junction left unmatched. The CDR3 here is CASSLQGAEDTQYF. CDR3 in DNA: TGTGCCAGCTCACTTCAGGGGGCGGAAGATACGCAGTATTTT.

The sample holds a few counts of this clonotype. This rearrangement joins TRBV7-2 to TRBJ2-3; D is ambiguous. Between the trimmed V and J ends, which lost 5 bases and 2 bases, there was a span of 8 bases. Germline V CDR1 and CDR2: SGHTA, FQGNSA. CDR3 length equals 13 residues. The CDR3 DNA sequence: TGTGCCAGCAGCCAGGTTTACACAGATACGCAGTATTTT. Protein: CASSQVYTDTQYF.

The chain joins TRBV12-3 or TRBV12-4 to TRBJ1-4, with 9 nucleotides matching TRBD1. V dropped 6 bases and J dropped 8; count of bases not matched to a gene: 7. This CDR3 has 14 residues. The CDR3 protein is CASSWDREGEKLFF. The CDR3 bases are TGTGCCAGCAGCTGGGACAGGGAAGGGGAAAAACTGTTTTTT.

This chain connects TRBV4-3 to TRBJ2-2; D is ambiguous. Germline lookup yields CDR1 LGHNA and CDR2 YSLEER. The CDR3 is made up of 14 amino acids. Trimming removed 0 bases at V and 7 bases at J, with 9 bases between. This chain's CDR3 is CASSQEVAGGELFF. The CDR3 region has the DNA TGCGCCAGCAGCCAAGAGGTGGCTGGCGGGGAGCTGTTTTTT.

V usage is TRBV10-3 and J usage is TRBJ2-5; 12 bases are a match to TRBD2. Germline loops: CDR1 ENHRY, CDR2 SYGVKD. Trimming cost V 4 bases and J 1 base; bases outside gene matches: 1. The CDR3 runs to 15 residues. DNA of the CDR3: TGTGCCATCAGTGCTAGCGGGGGGGCCCAAGAGACCCAGTACTTC. The encoded protein is CAISASGGAQETQYF.

Many counts were recorded for this clonotype. The chain carries TRBV5-1 and TRBJ2-7, with D possibly being TRBD1 or TRBD2 (5 bases each). This CDR3 is built from 15 residues. V lost 1 base to trimming and J lost 1 base, with 12 bases between them. Germline values: CDR1 SGHRS, CDR2 YFSETQ. The CDR3 nucleotides read TGCGCCAGCAGCTTGCAGCCTGGGGGTTCCTACGAGCAGTACGTC. Residues: CASSLQPGGSYEQYV.

The genes are TRBV30 and TRBJ2-3, with D perhaps TRBD2 (6 bases). The CDR3 consists of 15 residues. V was clipped by 0 bases and J by 6 bases, with 16 bases between them. CDR1 and CDR2 from the germline V gene are GTSNPN and SVGIG (reference sequence). Written as DNA, the CDR3 is TGTGCCTGGAGTGTACTAGCCGGGCTGATCGATACGCAGTATTTT. Protein product: CAWSVLAGLIDTQYF.

In DNA, the CDR3 is TGTGCCAGCAGCGCACTTGAGGGGAGGACTGAAAAACTGTTTTTT. This gives the protein CASSALEGRTEKLFF. This rearrangement joins TRBV9 to TRBJ1-4; TRBD1 might be the D (5 bases). CDR1 is SGDLS and CDR2 is YYNGEE in the germline V gene. V shed 3 bases and J shed 7 bases, with 16 bases lying between them. CDR3 length equals 15 residues.

The chain couples TRBV5-1 to TRBJ1-1; D is uncertain. CDR1 and CDR2 from the germline V gene are SGHRS and YFSETQ. Trimming took 0 bases from V and 2 from J, leaving 8 bases between them. The CDR3 has 14 residues. CDR3 region: CASSLVSINTEAFF. CDR3 in DNA: TGCGCCAGCAGCTTGGTTTCAATTAACACTGAAGCTTTCTTT.

This clonotype was counted only a few times. V gene TRBV7-2 combines with J gene TRBJ2-1; TRBD2 agrees at 13 bases. This CDR3 contains 17 residues. The ends lost 3 bases at V and 4 bases at J; junction bases unmatched: 6. Germline V CDR1 and CDR2: SGHTA, FQGNSA. The CDR3 nucleotides are TGTGCCAGCAGCTTGGGACTAGCGGGGAACCGATACAATGAGCAGTTCTTC. The encoded protein is CASSLGLAGNRYNEQFF.

This clonotype was seen ten or more times. The chain combines TRBV10-2 with TRBJ2-2; the match to TRBD2 covers 16 bases. The CDR3 runs to 17 residues. Trimming removed 6 bases from V and 6 bases from J; junction bases left unmatched: 7. The V gene's germline CDR1 is WSHSY and CDR2 SAAADI. CDR3 bases: TGCGCCAGCAGCGGGACTAGCGGGGGGGCCATCGCCGGGGAGCTGTTTTTT. Translated: CASSGTSGGAIAGELFF.

The chain combines TRBV5-6 with TRBJ2-3, with 13 bases fitting TRBD2. This CDR3 region has 15 residues. V was clipped by 4 bases and J by 6 bases; unmatched bases: 5. Germline lookup yields CDR1 SGHDT and CDR2 YYEEEE. CDR3 DNA: TGTGCCAGCAGCCCGGCGACTAGCGGGGGGGATACGCAGTATTTT. Translated: CASSPATSGGDTQYF.

The chain couples TRBV7-2 to TRBJ2-5; 8 bases are a match to TRBD2. Germline values: CDR1 SGHTA, CDR2 FQGNSA. The CDR3 contains 15 residues. The J segment lost 1 base and the V segment lost 3 bases, leaving 4 bases of the junction unmatched. The CDR3 region has the DNA TGTGCCAGCAGCTTTCAGCGGGGGAGCCAAGAGACCCAGTACTTC. Its translation is CASSFQRGSQETQYF.